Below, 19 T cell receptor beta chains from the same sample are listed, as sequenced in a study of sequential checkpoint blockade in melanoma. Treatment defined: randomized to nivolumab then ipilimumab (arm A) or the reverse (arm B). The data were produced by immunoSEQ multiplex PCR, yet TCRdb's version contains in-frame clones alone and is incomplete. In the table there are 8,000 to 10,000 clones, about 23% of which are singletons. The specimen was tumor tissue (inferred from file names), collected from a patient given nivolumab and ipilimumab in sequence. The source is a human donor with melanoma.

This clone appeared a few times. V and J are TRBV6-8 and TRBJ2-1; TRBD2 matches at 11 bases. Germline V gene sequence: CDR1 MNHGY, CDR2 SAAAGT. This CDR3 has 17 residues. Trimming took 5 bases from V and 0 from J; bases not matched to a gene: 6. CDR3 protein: CASSLLAGVPSYNEQFF. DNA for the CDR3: TGTGCCAGCAGTCTACTAGCGGGGGTCCCCTCCTACAATGAGCAGTTCTTC.

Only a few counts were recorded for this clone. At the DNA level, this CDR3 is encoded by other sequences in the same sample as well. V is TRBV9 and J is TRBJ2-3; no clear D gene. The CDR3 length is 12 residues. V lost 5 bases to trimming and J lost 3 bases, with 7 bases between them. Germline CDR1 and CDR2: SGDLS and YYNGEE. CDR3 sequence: CASSERTDTQYF. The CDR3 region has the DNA TGTGCCAGCAGTGAAAGGACAGATACGCAGTATTTT.

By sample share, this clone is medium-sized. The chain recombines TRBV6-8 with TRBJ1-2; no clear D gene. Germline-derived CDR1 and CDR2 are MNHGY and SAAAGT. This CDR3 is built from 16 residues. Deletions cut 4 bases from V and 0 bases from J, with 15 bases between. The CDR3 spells CASSSVAREANYGYTF. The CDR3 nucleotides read TGTGCCAGCAGTTCTGTGGCGAGGGAAGCTAACTATGGCTACACCTTC.

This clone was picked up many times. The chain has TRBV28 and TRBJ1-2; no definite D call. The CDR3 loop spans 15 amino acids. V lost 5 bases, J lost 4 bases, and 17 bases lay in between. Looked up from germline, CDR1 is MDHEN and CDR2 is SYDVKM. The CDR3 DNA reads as TGTGCCAGCAGTCAATTCCGCACGGTGATCTATGGCTACACCTTC. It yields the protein CASSQFRTVIYGYTF.

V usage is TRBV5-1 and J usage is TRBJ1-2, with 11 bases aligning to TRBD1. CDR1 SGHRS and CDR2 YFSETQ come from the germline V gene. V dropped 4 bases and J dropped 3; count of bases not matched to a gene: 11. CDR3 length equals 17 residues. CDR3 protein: CASSIGQGARLYYGYTF. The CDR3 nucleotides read TGCGCCAGCAGCATAGGACAGGGGGCGCGTTTGTACTATGGCTACACCTTC.

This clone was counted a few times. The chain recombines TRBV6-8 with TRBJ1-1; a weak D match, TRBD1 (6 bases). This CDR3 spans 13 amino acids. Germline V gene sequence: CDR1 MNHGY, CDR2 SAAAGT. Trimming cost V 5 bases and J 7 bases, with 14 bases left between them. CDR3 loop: CASSDRQGIEAFF. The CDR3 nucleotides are TGTGCCAGCAGTGATAGGCAGGGGATTGAAGCTTTCTTT.

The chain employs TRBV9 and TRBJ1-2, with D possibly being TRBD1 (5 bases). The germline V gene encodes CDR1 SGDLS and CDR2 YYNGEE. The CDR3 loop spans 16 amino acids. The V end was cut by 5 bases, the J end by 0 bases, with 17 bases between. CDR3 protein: CASSEALRGSNYGYTF. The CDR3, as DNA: TGTGCCAGCAGTGAAGCGCTGCGGGGGTCTAACTATGGCTACACCTTC.

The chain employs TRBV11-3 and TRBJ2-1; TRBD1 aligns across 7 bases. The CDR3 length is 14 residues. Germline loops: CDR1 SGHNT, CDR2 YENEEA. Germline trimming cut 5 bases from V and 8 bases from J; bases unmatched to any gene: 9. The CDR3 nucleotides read TGTGCCAGCAGCACGGACAGGTATACGTATGAGCAGTTCTTC. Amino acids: CASSTDRYTYEQFF.

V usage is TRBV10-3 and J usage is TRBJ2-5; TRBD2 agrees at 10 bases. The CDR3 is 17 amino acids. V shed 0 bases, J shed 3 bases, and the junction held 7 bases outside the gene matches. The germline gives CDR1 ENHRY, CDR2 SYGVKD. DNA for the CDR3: TGTGCCATCAGTGAGTCAAACGGAGCGGGGGGGAAAGAGACCCAGTACTTC. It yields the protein CAISESNGAGGKETQYF.

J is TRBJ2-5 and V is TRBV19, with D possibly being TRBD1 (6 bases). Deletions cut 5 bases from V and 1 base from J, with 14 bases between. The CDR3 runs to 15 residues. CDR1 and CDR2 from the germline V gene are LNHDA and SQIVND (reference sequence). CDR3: CASSPVGALQETQYF. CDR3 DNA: TGTGCCAGTAGTCCTGTGGGGGCCCTCCAAGAGACCCAGTACTTC.

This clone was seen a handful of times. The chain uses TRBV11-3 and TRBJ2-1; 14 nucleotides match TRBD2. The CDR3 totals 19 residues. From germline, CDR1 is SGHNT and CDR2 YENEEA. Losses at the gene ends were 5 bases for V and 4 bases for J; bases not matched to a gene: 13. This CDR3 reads CASSPGTSGGEGWYNEQFF. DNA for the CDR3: TGTGCCAGCAGCCCCGGGACTAGCGGGGGAGAGGGGTGGTACAATGAGCAGTTCTTC.

The CDR3, as DNA: TGCGCCAGCAGCCCTTCTGGACCCGGCCACGAGCAGTACTTC. Residues: CASSPSGPGHEQYF. The chain recombines TRBV5-1 with TRBJ2-7; no firm D call. V gave up 4 bases and J gave up 5 bases, with 16 bases separating them. CDR3 size: 14 residues. CDR1 and CDR2 from the germline V gene are SGHRS and YFSETQ.

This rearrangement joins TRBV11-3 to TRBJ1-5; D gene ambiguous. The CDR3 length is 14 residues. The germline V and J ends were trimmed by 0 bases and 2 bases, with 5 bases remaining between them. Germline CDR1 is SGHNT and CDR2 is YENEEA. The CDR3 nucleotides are TGTGCCAGCAGCTTAGAAGGCGGCAATCAGCCCCAGCATTTT. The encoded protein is CASSLEGGNQPQHF.

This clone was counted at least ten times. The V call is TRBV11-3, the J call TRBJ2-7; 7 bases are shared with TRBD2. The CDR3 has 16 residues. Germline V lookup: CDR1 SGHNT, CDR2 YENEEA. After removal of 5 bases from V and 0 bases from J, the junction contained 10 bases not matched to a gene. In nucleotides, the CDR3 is TGTGCCAGCAGCCCAAGAGCGGGACGGATCTCCTACGAGCAGTACTTC. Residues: CASSPRAGRISYEQYF.

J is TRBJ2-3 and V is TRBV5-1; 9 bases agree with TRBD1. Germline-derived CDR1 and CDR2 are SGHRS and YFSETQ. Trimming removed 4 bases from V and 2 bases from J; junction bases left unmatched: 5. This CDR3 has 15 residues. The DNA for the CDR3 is TGCGCCAGCAGCCTATGGGACAGGGACACAGATACGCAGTATTTT. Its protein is CASSLWDRDTDTQYF.

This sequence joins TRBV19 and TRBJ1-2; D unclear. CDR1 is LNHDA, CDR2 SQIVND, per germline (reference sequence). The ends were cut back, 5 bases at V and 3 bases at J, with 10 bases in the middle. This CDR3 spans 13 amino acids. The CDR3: CASSVGVHYGYTF. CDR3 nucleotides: TGTGCCAGTAGTGTCGGGGTACACTATGGCTACACCTTC.

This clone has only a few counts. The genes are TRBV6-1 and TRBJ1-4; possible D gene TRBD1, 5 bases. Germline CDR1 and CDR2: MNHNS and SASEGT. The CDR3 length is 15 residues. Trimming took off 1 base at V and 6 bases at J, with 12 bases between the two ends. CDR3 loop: CASSEGAGRYEKLFF. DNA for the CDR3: TGTGCCAGCAGTGAAGGCGCAGGGCGGTATGAAAAACTGTTTTTT.

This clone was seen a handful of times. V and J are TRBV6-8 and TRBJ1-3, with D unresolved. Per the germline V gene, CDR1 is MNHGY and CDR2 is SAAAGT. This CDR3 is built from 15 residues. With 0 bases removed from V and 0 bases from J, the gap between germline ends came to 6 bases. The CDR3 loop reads CASSYSSDSGNTIYF. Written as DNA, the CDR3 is TGTGCCAGCAGTTACTCCTCAGACTCTGGAAACACCATATATTTT.

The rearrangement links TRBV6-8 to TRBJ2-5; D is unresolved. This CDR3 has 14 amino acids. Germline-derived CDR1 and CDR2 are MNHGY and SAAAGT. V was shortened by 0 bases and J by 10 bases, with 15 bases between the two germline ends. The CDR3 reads CASSYSGSKMDQYF. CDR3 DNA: TGTGCCAGCAGTTACTCAGGGTCCAAAATGGACCAGTACTTC.